The subject of this entry is one TCR beta chain. Its matching antigen is unknown. The CDR3 loop spans 14 amino acids. Germline V gene sequence: CDR1 SEHNR, CDR2 FQNEAQ (reference sequence). V shed 7 bases and J 7 bases; nucleotides not matched to a gene: 12. The entry originates in a study of CD8 T cells in ankylosing spondylitis. General observations from the study: The study identified a TCR beta motif of 7 or 8 highly homologous variants that appeared characteristic of ankylosing spondylitis blood. In ankylosing spondylitis patients, matched synovial fluid reportedly showed significant enrichment of disease-linked clones. Prior work had noted some motif variants in reactive arthritis blood and synovial fluid.

In making TCR beta libraries, quantitative 5'-RACE with molecular barcodes was used. TCRdb re-called the 5' RACE reads with MiXCR, one entry per CDR3 protein. The table includes around 220,000 distinct CDR3 sequences, about 17% detected once. The gene calls are TRBV7-9 and TRBJ2-7; 8 bases map to TRBD2. This receptor was identified in a male donor with ankylosing spondylitis. The sample taken for sequencing was blood, either unsorted or a sorted T cell fraction (not recorded which). The CDR3 DNA reads TGTGCCAGCACCCCTCCGGGAGGGGAGCGAGAGCAGTACTTC. This gives the protein CASTPPGGEREQYF.